The 20 T cell receptor beta chains listed next were all sequenced from one sample in a study of spatial heterogeneity in lung cancer. Using its own MiXCR run on the 5' RACE reads, TCRdb lists one record per CDR3 protein. The top ten clones hold under 13% of a sample with under 20,000 distinct CDR3 sequences, around 6.4% of them seen once. Time point here: sample taken at primary tumor resection. Study-level results: Counts of expanded intratumoral alpha and beta TCRs tracked tumor mutation counts.

Their recognized antigens are unknown. The sequenced sample was lung tumor tissue, obtained at surgery. The receptors come from a female donor with early-stage non-small cell lung cancer.

Ten or more counts support this clonotype. This beta chain is an off-target read within a library intended for alpha chains, so its frequency means little. The rearrangement uses TRBV6-5 and TRBJ2-7; 7 bases fit TRBD1. Trimming cost V 0 bases and J 2 bases; bases outside gene matches: 1. Per germline, CDR1 MNHEY and CDR2 SVGAGI. The CDR3 is 14 amino acids. CDR3 coding DNA: TGTGCCAGCAGTTACTCAGGGACAGCCTACGAGCAGTACTTC. Translating gives CASSYSGTAYEQYF.

Concerning this clonotype: Because this beta chain is a stray read in a library intended to capture alpha chains, its abundance should not be given much weight. The chain recombines TRBV5-1 with TRBJ2-3, with D hard to call. Trimming took off 4 bases at V and 1 base at J, with 7 bases between the two ends. In germline, CDR1 is SGHRS, CDR2 YFSETQ. The CDR3 has 13 residues. For the CDR3, the DNA is TGCGCCAGCAGCGGAGAGGGCACAGATACGCAGTATTTT. Amino acids: CASSGEGTDTQYF.

This clonotype was observed at least ten times. Within a library made for alpha chains, this beta chain is off target, and its count is uninformative. The chain has TRBV5-5 and TRBJ1-1; D gene ambiguous. V lost 4 bases and J 0 bases, leaving 13 bases between the germline ends. The germline CDR1 and CDR2 sequences are SGHKS and YYEKEE (reference sequence). The CDR3 covers 15 residues. The CDR3: CASSISGNMNTEAFF. CDR3 nucleotide sequence: TGTGCCAGCAGCATTTCCGGGAATATGAACACTGAAGCTTTCTTT.

By share, this clonotype ranks as medium-sized. Little can be read into the size of this beta chain, an off-target read in a library designed for alpha chains. The V gene is TRBV28, the J gene TRBJ1-5, with TRBD1 as a possible D gene (5 bases). The CDR3 loop spans 13 amino acids. Germline V gene sequence: CDR1 MDHEN, CDR2 SYDVKM. Trimming removed 5 bases from V and 5 bases from J, with 10 bases in between. CDR3 sequence: CASSPGTYQPQHF. CDR3 DNA sequence: TGTGCCAGCAGTCCCGGGACCTATCAGCCCCAGCATTTT.

Ten or more counts support this clonotype. Because the library targeted alpha chains, this beta chain is an off-target read whose size means little. The genes are TRBV20-1 and TRBJ2-1; the D gene is possibly TRBD2 (5 bases). The germline gives CDR1 DFQATT, CDR2 SNEGSKA (reference sequence). V was trimmed by 8 bases and J by 4 bases, leaving 12 bases between them. The CDR3 extends over 12 amino acids. Here the CDR3 DNA reads TGCAGTTCTCGTGGCGGGTACAATGAGCAGTTCTTC. It encodes CSSRGGYNEQFF.

This clonotype appeared many times. This beta chain was picked up by a library intended for alpha chains and is off target, so its count carries little meaning. The gene calls are TRBV10-3 and TRBJ1-1; 8 bases fit TRBD1. The CDR3 is made up of 15 amino acids. Germline loops: CDR1 ENHRY, CDR2 SYGVKD. With 2 bases clipped from V and 2 bases from J, the junction kept 4 bases outside the gene matches. CDR3 protein: CAISETGQGNTEAFF. Here the CDR3 DNA reads TGTGCCATCAGTGAGACCGGACAGGGTAACACTGAAGCTTTCTTT.

This clonotype was detected ten times or more. In a library made to pick up alpha chains, this beta chain is a stray read with a size that means little. The J gene is TRBJ2-5, the V gene TRBV4-1, with a tentative D call TRBD2 (6 bases). CDR3 length: 16 amino acids. V shed 1 base and J shed 2 bases, with 14 bases lying between them. Germline V CDR1 and CDR2: MGHRA, YSYEKL. CDR3 DNA sequence: TGCGCCAGCAGCCAAGGTCGGGCTAGCGAGCAAGAGACCCAGTACTTC. Amino acid sequence: CASSQGRASEQETQYF.

This clonotype was seen many times. This beta chain is off target for a library built for alpha chains, so its abundance means little. The V gene is TRBV2, the J gene TRBJ1-5, with a tentative D call TRBD1 (5 bases). V was cut by 7 bases and J by 4 bases, with 14 bases left in between. Germline V CDR1 and CDR2: SNHLY, FYNNEI. This CDR3 contains 14 residues. The CDR3 loop is CASNTQGGNQPQHF. Written as DNA, the CDR3 is TGTGCCAGCAACACCCAGGGAGGGAATCAGCCCCAGCATTTT.

This clonotype was counted at least ten times. This beta chain is an off-target read within a library intended for alpha chains, so its frequency means little. The V gene is TRBV7-2, the J gene TRBJ2-2, with 9 positions matching TRBD2. Trimming removed 5 bases from V and 1 base from J; junction bases left unmatched: 5. CDR3 length equals 16 residues. The germline V gene encodes CDR1 SGHTA and CDR2 FQGNSA. The CDR3 reads CASSHGSGRNTGELFF. Here the CDR3 DNA reads TGTGCCAGCAGCCACGGTAGCGGGAGGAACACCGGGGAGCTGTTTTTT. The complete variable domain, with remaining parts taken from reference TRBV7-2 and TRBJ2-2, reads GAGVSQSPSNKVTEKGKDVELRCDPISGHTALYWYRQSLGQGLEFLIYFQGNSAPDKSGLPSDRFSAERTGGSVSTLTIQRTQQEDSAVYLCASSHGSGRNTGELFFGEGSRLTVL.

By proportion, this clonotype is medium-sized (0.01 to 0.1%). The library was designed around alpha chains, so this beta chain is a stray read whose abundance carries little weight. The chain uses TRBV11-2 and TRBJ2-7; D might be TRBD1 (6 bases). V lost 1 base and J 4 bases, leaving 11 bases between the germline ends. Per germline, CDR1 SGHAT and CDR2 FQNNGV. The CDR3 has 14 amino acids. The CDR3 bases are TGTGCCAGCAGCTTAGCGGCACAGGGATACGAGCAGTACTTC. It specifies CASSLAAQGYEQYF.

This clonotype showed up many times. As an off-target read in a library built for alpha chains, this beta chain has a frequency of little significance. The chain has TRBV5-6 and TRBJ2-1; no definite D call. Germline-derived CDR1 and CDR2 are SGHDT and YYEEEE. V gave up 2 bases and J gave up 7 bases, with 4 bases separating them. This CDR3 spans 11 amino acids. CDR3 DNA: TGTGCCAGCAGCTTTTATAATGAGCAGTTCTTC. It is translated as CASSFYNEQFF.

This clonotype showed up many times. For a library built for alpha chains, this beta chain is a stray read; little rests on its size. The chain combines TRBV2 with TRBJ2-6, with D maybe TRBD1 (5 bases). Germline CDR1 SNHLY, CDR2 FYNNEI. The CDR3 runs to 15 residues. Trimming pared 5 bases from V and 0 bases from J, leaving 8 bases between. CDR3 coding DNA: TGTGCCAGCAGTCCAGACAGCTCTGGGGCCAACGTCCTGACTTTC. It translates to CASSPDSSGANVLTF. Drawing the rest from reference TRBV2 and TRBJ2-6, the complete variable domain is EPEVTQTPSHQVTQMGQEVILRCVPISNHLYFYWYRQILGQKVEFLVSFYNNEISEKSEIFDDQFSVERPDGSNFTLKIRSTKLEDSAMYFCASSPDSSGANVLTFGAGSRLTVL.

Notes on this clonotype: This beta chain represents an off-target read in a library built for alpha chains; its size is of limited meaning. V gene TRBV5-6 combines with J gene TRBJ2-3; TRBD2 aligns across 7 bases. This CDR3 has 15 amino acids. Germline V lookup: CDR1 SGHDT, CDR2 YYEEEE. The V and J ends lost 0 bases and 4 bases, in that order; junction bases with no gene match: 5. CDR3 in amino acids: CASSLGGRASDTQYF. CDR3 DNA: TGTGCCAGCAGCTTGGGCGGGAGAGCCTCAGATACGCAGTATTTT.

This clonotype was seen repeatedly, ten times or more. In a library made to pick up alpha chains, this beta chain is a stray read with a size that means little. V gene TRBV30 combines with J gene TRBJ2-5; 7 positions match TRBD1. This CDR3 is 14 amino acids long. Germline loops: CDR1 GTSNPN, CDR2 SVGIG (reference sequence). V lost 4 bases to trimming and J lost 4 bases; unmatched junction nucleotides: 9. The CDR3 coding sequence is TGTGCCTGGATAGATCGAGGGGGCGGAGAGACCCAGTACTTC. It specifies CAWIDRGGGETQYF.

This clonotype was picked up many times. The library was prepared for alpha chains; this beta chain is a stray read, so its frequency means little. The rearrangement uses TRBV7-8 and TRBJ1-1; 8 bases match TRBD1. Germline CDR1 and CDR2: SGHVS and FQNEAQ. The CDR3 has 14 residues. J gave up 3 bases and V 3 bases, and 3 bases lay outside the gene matches. CDR3 loop: CASSLSGGDTEAFF. CDR3 DNA: TGTGCCAGCAGCTTGTCAGGGGGCGACACTGAAGCTTTCTTT.

This clonotype was detected many times. This beta chain is off target for a library built for alpha chains, so its abundance means little. CDR3 loop: CSAEGGEHEQYF. The CDR3 DNA reads as TGCAGTGCCGAGGGGGGGGAGCACGAGCAGTACTTC. The rearrangement joins TRBV20-1 to TRBJ2-7; the D gene is possibly TRBD2 (7 bases). Trimming cost V 6 bases and J 5 bases, with 14 bases left between them. Germline CDR1 and CDR2: DFQATT and SNEGSKA (reference sequence). The CDR3 is made up of 12 amino acids.

This clonotype was detected many times. Little can be read into the size of this beta chain, an off-target read in a library designed for alpha chains. The rearrangement links TRBV12-2 to TRBJ2-1; the D call in the table, TRBD2, was not verified against the DNA. TRBV12-2 is flagged as a pseudogene. The length of the CDR3 is 17 residues. Written as DNA, the CDR3 is TGTGCAAGTCGCTTAGAAGGCCCGGGACTAGGTTATGTTGAGCAGTTCTTC. Translation: CASRLEGPGLGYVEQFF.

This clonotype was recorded many times. The library was prepared for alpha chains; this beta chain is a stray read, so its frequency means little. The chain carries TRBV12-3 or TRBV12-4 and TRBJ2-1, with D perhaps TRBD2 (6 bases). The V and J ends lost 1 base and 6 bases respectively, with 10 bases between them. The CDR3 sequence is 14 residues long. CDR3 protein: CASSLGVGGNEQFF. CDR3 DNA: TGTGCCAGCAGTTTAGGGGTCGGGGGCAATGAGCAGTTCTTC.

This clonotype was recorded many times. With the library built for alpha chains, this beta chain is off target and its frequency is not meaningful. In nucleotides, the CDR3 is TGTGCCAGCAGTATCACGGGACTAGCGGGCTACAATGAGCAGTTCTTC. It codes for CASSITGLAGYNEQFF. This rearrangement joins TRBV27 to TRBJ2-1; TRBD2 agrees at 12 bases. CDR3 length: 16 amino acids. Germline V gene lookup returns CDR1 MNHEY and CDR2 SMNVEV (reference sequence). V shed 5 bases, J shed 3 bases, and the junction held 5 bases outside the gene matches.

This clonotype was seen at least ten times. The library was prepared for alpha chains; this beta chain is a stray read, so its frequency means little. The chain employs TRBV7-2 and TRBJ1-2; 10 positions match TRBD1. Germline V gene lookup returns CDR1 SGHTA and CDR2 FQGNSA. This CDR3 comprises 13 residues. Trimming at V came to 5 bases and at J to 4 bases, leaving 1 base not matched to a gene. This chain's CDR3 is CASSRTGGYGYTF. CDR3 coding DNA: TGTGCCAGCAGCCGGACAGGGGGCTATGGCTACACCTTC.